One and the same sample provided the 19 T cell receptor beta chains below, sequenced in a study of T cell repertoires in cytomegalovirus infection. In TCRdb, the reads were re-called with MiXCR into one record per CDR3 protein. The sample lists 490,000 or so distinct CDR3 sequences, 11% occurring once. Sequencing input: PBMCs. Every receptor here comes from a human donor in good health (CMV status not recorded). Some clones in this sample may be carry-over from other donors' samples.

The chain combines TRBV7-9 with TRBJ1-2; D ambiguous. The germline gives CDR1 SEHNR, CDR2 FQNEAQ (reference sequence). V lost 5 bases to trimming and J lost 4 bases, with 11 bases between them. The CDR3 totals 13 residues. CDR3 residues: CASSPTGVYGYTF. The CDR3 DNA is TGTGCCAGCAGCCCGACCGGGGTCTATGGCTACACCTTC.

This clonotype was counted ten times or more. The rearrangement links TRBV7-6 to TRBJ1-5; D ambiguous. Germline CDR1 reads SGHVS; CDR2 reads FNYEAQ. The CDR3 is 13 residues long. V was trimmed by 0 bases and J by 3 bases, leaving 3 bases between them. CDR3 loop: CASSLADNQPQHF. The CDR3 nucleotides read TGTGCCAGCAGCTTAGCAGACAATCAGCCCCAGCATTTT.

This sequence joins TRBV19 and TRBJ1-6, with a weak D call TRBD1 (6 bases). Trimming cost V 4 bases and J 6 bases, with 16 bases left between them. CDR1 and CDR2 from the germline V gene are LNHDA and SQIVND (reference sequence). This CDR3 contains 16 residues. The CDR3 loop reads CASSKDRWGFNSPLHF. For the CDR3, the DNA is TGTGCCAGTAGTAAGGACAGATGGGGTTTTAATTCACCCCTCCACTTT.

There are many counts of this clonotype. The gene calls are TRBV12-3 or TRBV12-4 and TRBJ1-4, with 7 nucleotides matching TRBD1. CDR3 length: 15 residues. Unmatched junction bases numbered 7, after V lost 4 bases and J lost 5 bases. DNA of the CDR3: TGTGCCAGCAGTTCCGCGGGACAGAAGAATGAAAAACTGTTTTTT. The encoded protein is CASSSAGQKNEKLFF.

This clonotype has ten or more counts. The rearrangement links TRBV7-9 to TRBJ2-7; 10 nucleotides align to TRBD2. The CDR3 is 15 residues long. V shed 5 bases and J 3 bases; nucleotides not matched to a gene: 7. Germline-derived CDR1 and CDR2 are SEHNR and FQNEAQ (reference sequence). CDR3 DNA sequence: TGTGCCAGCAGCGCACAACTAGCGGGGTTCTACGAGCAGTACTTC. Amino acids: CASSAQLAGFYEQYF.

This rearrangement joins TRBV7-2 to TRBJ1-1; D unclear. The CDR3 contains 13 residues. Germline values: CDR1 SGHTA, CDR2 FQGNSA. V was cut by 5 bases and J by 3 bases, with 10 bases left in between. The CDR3 loop reads CASSIHLDTEAFF. In DNA, the CDR3 is TGTGCCAGCAGCATACACCTGGACACTGAAGCTTTCTTT.

The chain is built from TRBV25-1 and TRBJ1-2, with D possibly being TRBD1 (5 bases). Trimming left V 1 base short and J 8 bases short, with 11 bases between. The CDR3 totals 13 residues. From germline, CDR1 is MGHDK and CDR2 SYGVNS. The CDR3 spells CASSELEGRGYTF. The CDR3 DNA sequence: TGTGCCAGCAGTGAATTGGAGGGGCGAGGCTACACCTTC.

The J gene is TRBJ2-5, the V gene TRBV20-1; TRBD2 agrees at 12 bases. The V segment lost 1 base and the J segment 2 bases; nucleotides outside the gene matches: 2. This CDR3 region has 15 residues. From germline, CDR1 is DFQATT and CDR2 SNEGSKA (reference sequence). DNA of the CDR3: TGCAGTGCTAGAGCTACTAGCGGGGGGCAAGAGACCCAGTACTTC. It specifies CSARATSGGQETQYF.

This clonotype was found many times. The chain recombines TRBV12-3 or TRBV12-4 with TRBJ1-4; a weak D match, TRBD1 (5 bases). The CDR3 totals 15 residues. The germline V and J ends were trimmed by 7 bases and 8 bases, with 20 bases remaining between them. As DNA, the CDR3 is TGTGCCAGCACCCCCGGGACGTTAAGAAGGGAAAAACTGTTTTTT. This codes for CASTPGTLRREKLFF.

For this clonotype: A much larger clone differs by one base, so this may be a read error. The chain carries TRBV2 and TRBJ1-4; perhaps TRBD1 as D (6 bases). V was cut by 8 bases and J by 8 bases, with 12 bases left in between. Germline V CDR1 and CDR2: SNHLY, FYNNEI. This CDR3 spans 12 amino acids. The CDR3 DNA is TGTGCCAGCCAGGGGTGTAGGGAAAAACTGTTTTTT. It is translated as CASQGCREKLFF.

This clonotype came up many times. J is TRBJ2-5 and V is TRBV7-9; a weak D match, TRBD1 (7 bases). The CDR3 loop spans 15 amino acids. Germline V lookup: CDR1 SEHNR, CDR2 FQNEAQ (reference sequence). The ends were cut back, 5 bases at V and 2 bases at J, with 15 bases in the middle. The DNA of the CDR3 is TGTGCCAGCAGCCCCGGAGGGGGCCCTCAAGAGACCCAGTACTTC. This codes for CASSPGGGPQETQYF.

This clonotype was detected many times. The chain recombines TRBV19 with TRBJ2-3, with a weak D call TRBD1 (6 bases). The CDR3 spans 15 residues. Trimming removed 3 bases from V and 0 bases from J, with 10 bases in between. CDR1 is LNHDA, CDR2 SQIVND, per germline (reference sequence). CDR3 DNA: TGTGCCAGTAGTATGGACAGCCTGAGCACAGATACGCAGTATTTT. The encoded protein is CASSMDSLSTDTQYF. The entire variable domain, with the rest obtained from reference TRBV19 and TRBJ2-3, is as follows: DGGITQSPKYLFRKEGQNVTLSCEQNLNHDAMYWYRQDPGQGLRLIYYSQIVNDFQKGDIAEGYSVSREKKESFPLTVTSAQKNPTAFYLCASSMDSLSTDTQYFGPGTRLTVL.

This clonotype was seen many times. The V and J genes are TRBV27 and TRBJ1-2; 8 bases are shared with TRBD1. Per germline, CDR1 MNHEY and CDR2 SMNVEV (reference sequence). The CDR3 extends over 14 amino acids. Trimming took 5 bases from V and 8 from J; bases not matched to a gene: 10. CDR3 bases: TGTGCCAGCAGTACTAAAGACAGGGGAGAGGGCTACACCTTC. It is translated as CASSTKDRGEGYTF.

At least ten counts were recorded for this clonotype. V and J are TRBV11-1 and TRBJ2-7, with TRBD1 matching over 9 bases. CDR3 length: 15 residues. The junction had 6 bases not matched to a gene; V was cut back by 3 bases and J by 3 bases. Germline V gene data show CDR1 as SGHAT and CDR2 as FQDESV (reference sequence). CDR3: CASSFSGTGIYEQYF. The CDR3 region has the DNA TGTGCCAGCAGCTTTTCCGGGACAGGGATCTACGAGCAGTACTTC.

This clonotype was observed many times. This chain uses TRBV7-8 with TRBJ1-5; 12 bases are shared with TRBD1. The CDR3 runs 16 residues. J was trimmed by 7 bases and V by 2 bases; bases with no gene match: 6. Germline V gene sequence: CDR1 SGHVS, CDR2 FQNEAQ. The DNA of the CDR3 is TGTGCCAGCAGCTTAAGGGACAGGGGGCTGCTCCAGCCCCAGCATTTT. Its protein is CASSLRDRGLLQPQHF.

Regarding this clonotype: An end of the junction differs from the germline gene, which may be a read error. This chain connects TRBV6-2 or TRBV6-3 to TRBJ1-5; D not resolved. This CDR3 has 13 residues. Germline V lookup: CDR1 MNHEY, CDR2 SVGEGT. Here the CDR3 DNA reads TGTGCCAGCAGTTACTCGATTTATCAGCCCCAGCGTTTT. Amino acid sequence: CASSYSIYQPQRF.

This clonotype was recorded at least ten times. The V call is TRBV7-3, the J call TRBJ2-3; 8 nucleotides agree with TRBD2. The CDR3 covers 15 residues. V lost 8 bases, J lost 6 bases, and 13 bases stayed unmatched. CDR1 is SGHTA, CDR2 FQGTGA, per germline. This chain's CDR3 is CASSGASGRHDTQYF. DNA for the CDR3: TGTGCCAGCTCCGGGGCGAGCGGGAGACACGATACGCAGTATTTT.

The chain uses TRBV6-2 or TRBV6-3 and TRBJ2-1; 8 bases are shared with TRBD2. The CDR3 covers 16 residues. Unmatched junction bases numbered 12, after V lost 7 bases and J lost 4 bases. Germline loops: CDR1 MNHEY, CDR2 SVGEGT. The CDR3 here is CASTPQDLAGYNEQFF. For the CDR3, the DNA is TGTGCCAGCACCCCCCAAGACTTAGCGGGGTACAATGAGCAGTTCTTC.

V usage is TRBV7-3 and J usage is TRBJ2-5, with 7 bases identical to TRBD2. J lost 2 bases, V lost 6 bases, and 9 bases had no gene match. Germline CDR1 and CDR2: SGHTA and FQGTGA. This CDR3 region has 15 residues. The DNA for the CDR3 is TGTGCCAGCAGTGCTAGCGGAATTACTCAAGAGACCCAGTACTTC. This codes for CASSASGITQETQYF.